Shown below are 29 T cell receptor beta chains from a single sample sequenced in a study of blood T cells in healthy people across ages. The use of a sample-barcoded 5' primer and a J-beta primer mix characterized a second PCR of about 6 to 12 cycles. In TCRdb, the 5' RACE reads were re-called with MiXCR into one record per CDR3 protein. The profile shows approximately 1,000,000 distinct CDR3 sequences, 45% of them singletons. Sequencing was performed on blood. These receptors were obtained from a woman in her fifties or sixties in good health.

This clonotype showed up just a few times. This rearrangement joins TRBV27 to TRBJ1-5; 7 bases fit TRBD1. The CDR3 runs 16 residues. V shed 6 bases and J 3 bases; nucleotides not matched to a gene: 11. Germline V gives CDR1 MNHEY, CDR2 SMNVEV (reference sequence). This chain's CDR3 is CASRLGPGGSNQPQHF. DNA of the CDR3: TGTGCCAGCAGGCTTGGGCCAGGGGGATCCAATCAGCCCCAGCATTTT.

The CDR3 loop reads CASSESSSGTYEQYF. CDR3 coding DNA: TGCGCCAGCAGTGAAAGTTCTAGCGGGACCTACGAGCAGTACTTC. The rearrangement links TRBV10-2 to TRBJ2-7, with TRBD2 matching over 9 bases. CDR3 size: 15 residues. CDR1 and CDR2 (germline): WSHSY, SAAADI. The V segment lost 3 bases and the J segment 2 bases; nucleotides outside the gene matches: 5.

The chain is built from TRBV6-5 and TRBJ1-2; D is possibly TRBD1 (5 bases). Trimming took 6 bases from V and 3 from J, leaving 14 bases between them. Per the germline V gene, CDR1 is MNHEY and CDR2 is SVGAGI. The length of the CDR3 is 14 residues. The CDR3 coding sequence is TGTGCCAGCAGGGTCGGGGGGTCAGACTATGGCTACACCTTC. As protein: CASRVGGSDYGYTF.

The chain employs TRBV7-9 and TRBJ2-3; no clear D. The CDR3 totals 13 residues. Germline values: CDR1 SEHNR, CDR2 FQNEAQ (reference sequence). The V end lost 6 bases, the J end lost 6 bases, and 13 bases lay between the germline ends. The CDR3 DNA is TGTGCCAGCAGGGCCGGTGGAGATGATACGCAGTATTTT. Protein: CASRAGGDDTQYF.

This clonotype has a single count. This chain uses TRBV5-1 with TRBJ1-1; 7 positions match TRBD1. The CDR3 runs to 15 residues. With V trimmed by 0 bases and J by 3 bases, 5 bases remained unmatched. Germline loops: CDR1 SGHRS, CDR2 YFSETQ. CDR3 in DNA: TGCGCCAGCAGCTTGGTTGGCAGGGGGGACACTGAAGCTTTCTTT. Its protein is CASSLVGRGDTEAFF.

This sequence joins TRBV2 and TRBJ2-3; possibly TRBD1 for D (5 bases). The germline V gene has CDR1 SNHLY and CDR2 FYNNEI. V lost 10 bases, J lost 3 bases, and 14 bases lay in between. The CDR3 has 13 amino acids. The CDR3 is CANPGASTDTQYF. The CDR3 DNA reads as TGTGCCAACCCTGGGGCGAGTACAGATACGCAGTATTTT.

This clonotype was seen once. The chain recombines TRBV11-3 with TRBJ2-3; the match to TRBD1 covers 7 bases. The germline V gene encodes CDR1 SGHNT and CDR2 YENEEA. Trimming at V came to 5 bases and at J to 4 bases, leaving 6 bases not matched to a gene. The CDR3 loop spans 14 amino acids. DNA of the CDR3: TGTGCCAGCAGCACAGGGGAACCCGCAGATACGCAGTATTTT. This gives the protein CASSTGEPADTQYF.

The CDR3 loop reads CASSFLAGNEQYF. In DNA form, the CDR3 reads TGTGCCAGCAGCTTCCTAGCGGGCAACGAGCAGTACTTC. The chain employs TRBV7-6 and TRBJ2-7, with TRBD2 identical over 8 bases. The CDR3 runs 13 residues. Germline assignment: CDR1 SGHVS and CDR2 FNYEAQ. V gave up 3 bases and J gave up 5 bases; unmatched junction bases: 3.

In its sample, this clonotype was seen a few times. The rearrangement links TRBV2 to TRBJ2-4; tentative D call: TRBD2 (5 bases). TRBJ2-5 matches the DNA end more closely, so the J call is doubtful. This CDR3 spans 16 amino acids. The V gene's germline CDR1 is SNHLY and CDR2 FYNNEI. CDR3 sequence reads: CASSEVKDLRQETQYF. The DNA of the CDR3 is TGTGCCAGCAGTGAAGTGAAGGACTTAAGGCAGGAGACCCAGTACTTC.

The chain combines TRBV27 with TRBJ2-1; 7 positions agree with TRBD2. Unmatched junction bases numbered 6, after V lost 2 bases and J lost 8 bases. CDR3 length: 14 residues. Per germline, CDR1 MNHEY and CDR2 SMNVEV (reference sequence). The CDR3 here is CASSLAGEGDEQFF. The CDR3 nucleotides are TGTGCCAGCAGTTTAGCGGGAGAGGGCGATGAGCAGTTCTTC.

The rearrangement links TRBV9 to TRBJ1-1; no reliable D call. The germline V and J ends were trimmed by 4 bases and 0 bases, with 7 bases remaining between them. This CDR3 comprises 13 residues. Germline V gene sequence: CDR1 SGDLS, CDR2 YYNGEE. For the CDR3, the DNA is TGTGCCAGCAGCCCGCAAGTGAACACTGAAGCTTTCTTT. This sequence encodes CASSPQVNTEAFF.

The CDR3 DNA reads TGTGCCAGCAGAAGGTTCTCCTCCTACGAGCAGTACTTC. Residues: CASRRFSSYEQYF. The chain uses TRBV27 and TRBJ2-7; no clear D gene. The germline V gene has CDR1 MNHEY and CDR2 SMNVEV (reference sequence). Trimming took 6 bases from V and 0 from J, leaving 9 bases between them. The CDR3 length is 13 residues.

The chain is built from TRBV2 and TRBJ1-1, with D maybe TRBD1 (6 bases). This CDR3 comprises 14 residues. Between the trimmed V and J ends, which lost 7 bases and 0 bases, there was a span of 12 bases. The germline V gene has CDR1 SNHLY and CDR2 FYNNEI. This CDR3 is CASNLGGMNTEAFF. The CDR3 nucleotides read TGTGCCAGCAACCTTGGGGGCATGAACACTGAAGCTTTCTTT. Combining the CDR3 with reference TRBV2 and TRBJ1-1 gives the whole variable domain EPEVTQTPSHQVTQMGQEVILRCVPISNHLYFYWYRQILGQKVEFLVSFYNNEISEKSEIFDDQFSVERPDGSNFTLKIRSTKLEDSAMYFCASNLGGMNTEAFFGQGTRLTVV.

This clonotype was seen just once. The chain has TRBV4-1 and TRBJ2-1; possible D gene TRBD2, 6 bases. Per germline, CDR1 MGHRA and CDR2 YSYEKL. This CDR3 is built from 18 residues. The ends were cut back, 0 bases at V and 3 bases at J, with 18 bases in the middle. The CDR3 region has the DNA TGCGCCAGCAGCCAAGATCAGAGGTGGGGTAGCGGCTACAATGAGCAGTTCTTC. It codes for CASSQDQRWGSGYNEQFF.

The rearrangement uses TRBV18 and TRBJ1-5, with 11 bases lining up with TRBD1. CDR3 size: 16 residues. Per the germline V gene, CDR1 is KGHSH and CDR2 is LQKENI. The J segment lost 10 bases and the V segment lost 3 bases, leaving 11 bases of the junction unmatched. The CDR3 DNA is TGTGCCAGCTCACCTCAACCCTTGGACAGGGGGCGACCCCAGCATTTT. Protein product: CASSPQPLDRGRPQHF.

The V call is TRBV5-1, the J call TRBJ2-1; D not resolved. CDR3 length equals 13 residues. The ends were cut back, 3 bases at V and 3 bases at J, with 7 bases in the middle. CDR1 and CDR2 (germline): SGHRS, YFSETQ. The CDR3 reads CASSSGYYNEQFF. CDR3 DNA: TGCGCCAGCAGCTCCGGCTACTACAATGAGCAGTTCTTC.

This clonotype was counted many times. CDR3 protein: CASSSGTLRRDAETQYF. The CDR3 DNA is TGCGCCAGCAGCTCTGGGACACTCCGGCGGGATGCAGAGACCCAGTACTTC. The rearrangement joins TRBV5-1 to TRBJ2-5, with D perhaps matching TRBD1 or TRBD2 (6 bases each). CDR1 SGHRS and CDR2 YFSETQ come from the germline V gene. Trimming left V 3 bases short and J 4 bases short, with 22 bases between. This CDR3 has 17 residues.

The V gene is TRBV7-9, the J gene TRBJ2-1; D gene uncertain. Trimming pared 0 bases from V and 5 bases from J, leaving 23 bases between. There are 19 residues in the CDR3. Germline CDR1 reads SEHNR; CDR2 reads FQNEAQ (reference sequence). The CDR3 region is CASSLALLGGSPPHNEQFF. DNA for the CDR3: TGTGCCAGCAGCTTAGCGCTTCTCGGCGGCAGCCCTCCCCACAATGAGCAGTTCTTC.

The chain has TRBV5-6 and TRBJ1-2; D unclear. V lost 0 bases and J 4 bases, leaving 13 bases between the germline ends. The CDR3 is made up of 15 amino acids. The germline CDR1 and CDR2 sequences are SGHDT and YYEEEE. The DNA for the CDR3 is TGTGCCAGCAGCTTGGAGGGCAGAATAACCTATGGCTACACCTTC. It encodes CASSLEGRITYGYTF.

In its sample, this clonotype was seen a few times. The gene calls are TRBV4-2 and TRBJ2-1, with no clear D. CDR1 is LGHNA, CDR2 YNFKEQ, per germline. Trimming removed 1 base from V and 4 bases from J, with 14 bases in between. This CDR3 contains 16 residues. In DNA, the CDR3 is TGTGCCAGCAGCCAAGGCGTCGCGCGGAGTTACAATGAGCAGTTCTTC. Translated: CASSQGVARSYNEQFF.

V is TRBV3-1 and J is TRBJ1-5; 8 nucleotides agree with TRBD1. The trim removed 0 bases at V and 4 bases at J, leaving 8 bases unmatched. Per germline, CDR1 LGHDT and CDR2 YNNKEL (reference sequence). CDR3 length equals 17 residues. The CDR3 sequence is CASSQDRQGRDNQPQHF. The CDR3 nucleotides read TGTGCCAGCAGCCAAGATCGACAGGGGCGGGATAATCAGCCCCAGCATTTT.

The rearrangement uses TRBV3-1 and TRBJ2-1, with unresolved D. The J call may be wrong; the DNA end is better matched by TRBJ2-7. Germline-derived CDR1 and CDR2 are LGHDT and YNNKEL (reference sequence). The CDR3 consists of 16 residues. CDR3 sequence (DNA): TGTGCCAGCAGCCCGACCGTTAGGGAAACGGGCAATGAGCAGTACTTC. Its protein is CASSPTVRETGNEQYF.

This clonotype was seen only a few times. This chain connects TRBV10-3 to TRBJ2-5; D may be TRBD1 or TRBD2 (6 bases each). The V and J ends lost 3 bases and 11 bases respectively, with 19 bases between them. The CDR3 is made up of 14 amino acids. Germline V gene sequence: CDR1 ENHRY, CDR2 SYGVKD. For the CDR3, the DNA is TGTGCCATCAGTGACCGGGGGCGCCGTGAAGAGCAGTACTTC. Translated: CAISDRGRREEQYF.

This clonotype appeared a few times. V gene TRBV14 combines with J gene TRBJ2-4, with D perhaps matching TRBD1 (6 bases). The V gene lost 0 bases and the J gene lost 5 bases, with 11 bases spanning the gap. CDR1 SGHDN and CDR2 FVKESK come from the germline V gene. This CDR3 spans 15 amino acids. The DNA of the CDR3 is TGTGCCAGCAGCCAAGATCCCAGGGGCCAAAACATTCAGTACTTC. It encodes CASSQDPRGQNIQYF.

The chain couples TRBV7-3 to TRBJ1-6; 9 positions match TRBD1. The CDR3 covers 16 residues. J was trimmed by 9 bases and V by 5 bases; bases with no gene match: 11. Per germline, CDR1 SGHTA and CDR2 FQGTGA. The CDR3 sequence: CASSTQGTGRGSPLHF. The DNA for the CDR3 is TGTGCCAGCAGCACCCAAGGGACAGGGCGGGGTTCACCCCTCCACTTT.

There are a few counts of this clonotype. V is TRBV7-9 and J is TRBJ2-5; a weak D match, TRBD2 (6 bases). V was clipped by 5 bases and J by 5 bases, with 15 bases between them. Per the germline V gene, CDR1 is SEHNR and CDR2 is FQNEAQ (reference sequence). The CDR3 is made up of 14 amino acids. CDR3 region: CASSRGSVGETQYF. The DNA for the CDR3 is TGTGCCAGCAGCCGGGGGTCAGTCGGGGAGACCCAGTACTTC.

This clonotype was detected only a few times. V usage is TRBV29-1 and J usage is TRBJ2-5; 7 bases align to TRBD2. The ends lost 3 bases at V and 7 bases at J; junction bases unmatched: 5. The CDR3 totals 12 residues. Germline CDR1 and CDR2: SQVTM and ANQGSEA. The CDR3 sequence is CSVEGGVATQYF. The CDR3 DNA reads as TGCAGCGTTGAGGGAGGGGTTGCGACCCAGTACTTC. Full variable domain (outside the CDR3, taken from reference TRBV29-1 and TRBJ2-5): SAVISQKPSRDICQRGTSLTIQCQVDSQVTMMFWYRQQPGQSLTLIATANQGSEATYESGFVIDKFPISRPNLTFSTLTVSNMSPEDSSIYLCSVEGGVATQYFGPGTRLLVL.

This clonotype was counted between two and nine times. The gene calls are TRBV7-2 and TRBJ2-5; the match to TRBD2 covers 7 bases. The last part of the DNA fits TRBJ2-7 better; the J call may be wrong. CDR1 and CDR2 from the germline V gene are SGHTA and FQGNSA. The CDR3 is made up of 14 amino acids. The CDR3 here is CASSLNGRLYEQYF. CDR3 bases: TGTGCCAGCAGCTTAAACGGGAGGCTCTACGAGCAGTACTTC.

This clonotype turned up a few times. J is TRBJ2-5 and V is TRBV9, with 13 nucleotides matching TRBD2. The germline V gene has CDR1 SGDLS and CDR2 YYNGEE. The CDR3 runs to 15 residues. With 2 bases clipped from V and 7 bases from J, the junction kept 5 bases outside the gene matches. The CDR3 protein is CASSVGLAGDMTQYF. DNA for the CDR3: TGTGCCAGCAGCGTTGGACTAGCGGGAGATATGACCCAGTACTTC.